Listed below are T cell receptor beta chains from one sample, sequenced in a study of CD8 T cells in Susac syndrome. TCRdb reprocessed the immunoSEQ multiplex PCR reads via MiXCR and lists one record per CDR3 protein. This sample has about 300,000 distinct CDR3 sequences, with under 95% found just once. What was sequenced was CD4+ T cells from PBMCs. The source of these receptors is a human donor with multiple sclerosis. The CDR3 runs from the conserved cysteine through the conserved F or W. A D gene is named only where the DNA matches it firmly. Clone sizes are given selectively: once, few, many, or a class where the clone is expanded.

v_gene,j_gene,d_gene,abundance,CDR3nt,CDR3aa
TRBV2,TRBJ2-5,TRBD2,-,TGTGCCAGCAGTGAATTGGGGCTAACGACTAGCGGGAGAAGAGAGACCCAGTACTTC,CASSELGLTTSGRRETQYF
TRBV7-3,TRBJ2-7,-,-,TGTGCCAGCAGCTTCCAGAACGAGCAGTACTTC,CASSFQNEQYF
TRBV7-8,TRBJ1-5,TRBD1,-,TGTGCCAGCAGCCCCCGCCGGGGACAGGGGCTTTATAGCAATCAGCCCCAGCATTTT,CASSPRRGQGLYSNQPQHF
TRBV20-1,TRBJ1-2,-,once,TGCAGTGCGGGATCTTTTAACTATGGCTACACCTTC,CSAGSFNYGYTF
TRBV7-9,TRBJ1-2,-,-,TGTGCCAGCAGTGAGTTTGGGATTAACTATGGCTACACCTTC,CASSEFGINYGYTF
TRBV30,TRBJ2-7,TRBD1,few,TGTGCCTGGAATACAGGGGGCGCCGAGCAGTACTTC,CAWNTGGAEQYF
TRBV4-3,TRBJ1-2,TRBD1,-,TGCGCCAGCAGCCCCCGGACAGGCGGGGGAATATATGGCTACACCTTC,CASSPRTGGGIYGYTF
TRBV5-6,TRBJ1-2,-,once,TGTGCCAGCAGCTTTTCATGGCCCTTCTATGGCTACACCTTC,CASSFSWPFYGYTF
TRBV5-1,TRBJ1-5,-,-,TGCGCCAGCAGCCCAGCAGGAGGGCCTAGCAATCAGCCCCAGCATTTT,CASSPAGGPSNQPQHF
TRBV7-2,TRBJ2-7,-,-,TGTGCCAGCAGCGAGAGCGGTGCCAACTACGAGCAGTACTTC,CASSESGANYEQYF
TRBV6-1,TRBJ2-7,TRBD1,-,TGTGCCAGCAGCCCGAGACAGGGAAGCTCCTACGAGCAGTACTTC,CASSPRQGSSYEQYF
TRBV19,TRBJ2-7,-,-,TGTGCCAGTAGCATCCCGAAGGCCGGAGGGCACGAGCAGTACTTC,CASSIPKAGGHEQYF
TRBV7-8,TRBJ1-5,-,-,TGTGCCAGCAGCTCGGGCGGGCAGGGCAATCAGCCCCAGCATTTT,CASSSGGQGNQPQHF
TRBV20-1,TRBJ2-7,TRBD2,-,TGCAGTGCTAGAGTAATGGTTGCTAGCGGGGGATACGAGCAGTACTTC,CSARVMVASGGYEQYF
TRBV9,TRBJ2-1,-,once,TGTGCCAGCAGCGTAGACGCAGGGAGGGGGAATGAGCAGTTCTTC,CASSVDAGRGNEQFF
TRBV11-2,TRBJ2-3,TRBD2,-,TGTGCCAGCAGCTTCCGCTCCGGGCTGGGCGGGAGGGCCAAGGGCACAGATACGCAGTATTTT,CASSFRSGLGGRAKGTDTQYF
TRBV20-1,TRBJ2-1,TRBD2,-,TGCAGTGCTACCCGACTAGCGGGGGGGCGAGAGCAGTTCTTC,CSATRLAGGREQFF
TRBV5-1,TRBJ2-1,TRBD2,-,TGCGCCAGCAGCTTGTCGGCTAGCGGGAGTTTGGGTCCCTACAATGAGCAGTTCTTC,CASSLSASGSLGPYNEQFF
TRBV5-6,TRBJ2-6,TRBD2,-,TGTGCCAGCCGAACTCGACTAGCCGAAATTTCTGGGGCCAACGTCCTGACTTTC,CASRTRLAEISGANVLTF
TRBV20-1,TRBJ2-5,-,-,TGCAGTGCTAGTCCCCCGGGTCCCGAGCAAGAGACCCAGTACTTC,CSASPPGPEQETQYF
TRBV7-9,TRBJ1-1,-,-,TGTGCCAGCAGCTCCCGGGGCCCTGAAGCTTTCTTT,CASSSRGPEAFF
TRBV7-2,TRBJ1-4,-,-,TGTGCCAGCAGCTTGAACAGTTTTAATGAAAAACTGTTTTTT,CASSLNSFNEKLFF